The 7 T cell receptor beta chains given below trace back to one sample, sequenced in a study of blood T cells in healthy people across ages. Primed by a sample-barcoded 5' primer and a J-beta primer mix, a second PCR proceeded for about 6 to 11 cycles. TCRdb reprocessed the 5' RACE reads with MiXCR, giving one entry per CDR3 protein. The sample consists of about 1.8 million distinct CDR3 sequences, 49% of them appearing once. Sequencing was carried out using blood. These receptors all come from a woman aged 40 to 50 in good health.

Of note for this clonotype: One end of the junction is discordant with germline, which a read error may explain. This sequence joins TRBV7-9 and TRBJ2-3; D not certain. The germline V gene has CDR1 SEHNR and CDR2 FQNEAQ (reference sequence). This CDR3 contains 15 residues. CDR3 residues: CTSSLVRQSTDTQYF. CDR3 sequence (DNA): TGTACCAGCAGCTTAGTGCGACAAAGCACAGATACGCAGTATTTT.

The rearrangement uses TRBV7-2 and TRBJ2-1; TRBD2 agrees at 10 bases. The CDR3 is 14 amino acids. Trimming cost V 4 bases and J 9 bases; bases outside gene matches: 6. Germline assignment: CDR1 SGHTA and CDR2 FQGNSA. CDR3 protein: CASSSLAGVGEQFF. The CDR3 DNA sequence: TGTGCCAGCAGCTCTCTAGCGGGGGTGGGTGAGCAGTTCTTC.

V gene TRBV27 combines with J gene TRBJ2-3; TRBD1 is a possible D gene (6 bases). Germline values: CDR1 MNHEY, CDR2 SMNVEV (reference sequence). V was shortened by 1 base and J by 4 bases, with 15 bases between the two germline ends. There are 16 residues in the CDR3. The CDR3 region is CASSLYGRGSADTQYF. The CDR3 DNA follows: TGTGCCAGCAGTTTATATGGCAGGGGAAGCGCAGATACGCAGTATTTT.

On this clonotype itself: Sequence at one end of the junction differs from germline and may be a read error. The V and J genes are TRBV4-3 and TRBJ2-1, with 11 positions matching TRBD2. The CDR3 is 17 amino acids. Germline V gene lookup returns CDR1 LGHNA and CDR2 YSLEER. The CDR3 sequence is CASSQDRGLAVNNKQFF. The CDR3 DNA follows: TGCGCCAGCAGCCAAGATCGGGGACTAGCGGTAAACAATAAGCAGTTCTTC.

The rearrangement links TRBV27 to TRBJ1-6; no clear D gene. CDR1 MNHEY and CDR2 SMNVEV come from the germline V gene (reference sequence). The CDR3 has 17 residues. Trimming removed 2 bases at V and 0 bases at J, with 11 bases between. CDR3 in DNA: TGTGCCAGCAGTTTAACCCAGATCAGCTCCTATAATTCACCCCTCCACTTT. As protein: CASSLTQISSYNSPLHF.

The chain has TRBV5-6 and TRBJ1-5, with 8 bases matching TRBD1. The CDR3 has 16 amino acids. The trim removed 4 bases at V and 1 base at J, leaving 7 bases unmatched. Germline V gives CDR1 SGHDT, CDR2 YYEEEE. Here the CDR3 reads CASSLWDRRSNQPQHF. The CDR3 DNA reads TGTGCCAGCAGCCTATGGGACAGGAGAAGCAATCAGCCCCAGCATTTT.

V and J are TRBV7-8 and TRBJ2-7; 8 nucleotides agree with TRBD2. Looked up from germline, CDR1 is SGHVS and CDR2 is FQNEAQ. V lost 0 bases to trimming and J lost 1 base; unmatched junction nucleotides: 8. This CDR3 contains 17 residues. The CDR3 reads CASSLAGSGTRSYEQYF. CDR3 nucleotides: TGTGCCAGCAGCTTAGCGGGGTCAGGGACTAGGTCCTACGAGCAGTACTTC.